The 22 T cell receptor beta chains listed next were all sequenced from one sample in a study of T cell clones after liver transplantation. Profiling relied on immunoSEQ multiplex PCR, and the TCRdb table lists in-frame clones only, not all of them. Of under 85,000 clones detected, 80% appear once; the ten largest clones hold about 0.79%. Sequencing was performed on CD4+ T cells from blood, taken 12 months after liver transplant. The receptor set was obtained from a human patient who received a liver transplant. The T cells may partly be graft donor cells.

This sequence joins TRBV2 and TRBJ2-5; D perhaps matches TRBD1 (5 bases). The end of the DNA aligns better with TRBJ2-7, so the J call may be wrong. The CDR3 consists of 13 residues. Germline loops: CDR1 SNHLY, CDR2 FYNNEI. The CDR3 coding sequence is TGTGCCAGCAAAAGGGGAAGGACCTACGAGCAGTACTTC. Encoded protein: CASKRGRTYEQYF.

This clone was counted between two and nine times. The V and J genes are TRBV28 and TRBJ1-5; 7 bases are shared with TRBD1. Germline CDR1 reads MDHEN; CDR2 reads SYDVKM. This CDR3 is built from 15 residues. With 4 bases clipped from V and 5 bases from J, the junction kept 8 bases outside the gene matches. As DNA, the CDR3 is TGTGCCAGCAGTTCCCCAAGGGGGCGCGATCAGCCCCAGCATTTT. Translating gives CASSSPRGRDQPQHF. The whole variable domain, remainder taken from reference TRBV28 and TRBJ1-5, is DVKVTQSSRYLVKRTGEKVFLECVQDMDHENMFWYRQDPGLGLRLIYFSYDVKMKEKGDIPEGYSVSREKKERFSLILESASTNQTSMYLCASSSPRGRDQPQHFGDGTRLSIL.

The chain is built from TRBV18 and TRBJ2-7; 8 bases are a match to TRBD1. Germline V CDR1 and CDR2: KGHSH, LQKENI. The CDR3 sequence is 15 residues long. V lost 2 bases, J lost 3 bases, and 6 bases stayed unmatched. CDR3 in amino acids: CASSPSQGAIYEQYF. The CDR3, as DNA: TGTGCCAGCTCACCAAGTCAGGGGGCCATCTACGAGCAGTACTTC. The full variable domain, completed using reference TRBV18 and TRBJ2-7, is NAGVMQNPRHLVRRRGQEARLRCSPMKGHSHVYWYRQLPEEGLKFMVYLQKENIIDESGMPKERFSAEFPKEGPSILRIQQVVRGDSAAYFCASSPSQGAIYEQYFGPGTRLTVT.

In this sample, this clone turned up once. The chain is built from TRBV13 and TRBJ2-3; D uncertain. The germline gives CDR1 PRHDT, CDR2 FYEKMQ (reference sequence). V was cut by 1 base and J by 3 bases, with 5 bases left in between. This CDR3 region has 13 residues. CDR3 sequence: CASSLDRTDTQYF. For the CDR3, the DNA is TGTGCCAGCAGCTTAGATCGTACAGATACGCAGTATTTT.

A single count supports this clone. The chain uses TRBV5-1 and TRBJ2-3, with 12 bases matching TRBD1. The V and J ends lost 4 bases and 1 base, in that order; junction bases with no gene match: 10. Germline loops: CDR1 SGHRS, CDR2 YFSETQ. The CDR3 totals 18 residues. The CDR3 protein is CASSIFGDRGHGTDTQYF. CDR3 coding DNA: TGCGCCAGCAGCATCTTTGGGGACAGGGGGCATGGCACAGATACGCAGTATTTT.

V usage is TRBV5-1 and J usage is TRBJ2-3; D uncertain. CDR1 SGHRS and CDR2 YFSETQ come from the germline V gene. With 2 bases removed from V and 0 bases from J, the gap between germline ends came to 10 bases. The length of the CDR3 is 15 residues. CDR3 sequence (DNA): TGCGCCAGCAGCTTCCAACTTCCAAGCACAGATACGCAGTATTTT. Its protein product is CASSFQLPSTDTQYF.

The chain combines TRBV29-1 with TRBJ2-7; D gene unclear. CDR1 and CDR2 (germline): SQVTM, ANQGSEA. Trimming removed 5 bases from V and 0 bases from J, with 14 bases in between. The length of the CDR3 is 14 residues. The CDR3 sequence is CSVSIYQSSYEQYF. CDR3 nucleotides: TGCAGCGTTTCTATATATCAGAGCTCCTACGAGCAGTACTTC.

V and J are TRBV7-3 and TRBJ1-1; D remains ambiguous. V gave up 5 bases and J gave up 1 base, with 8 bases separating them. The germline CDR1 and CDR2 sequences are SGHTA and FQGTGA. This CDR3 contains 13 residues. Here the CDR3 reads CASSTYKNTEAFF. The CDR3 DNA follows: TGTGCCAGCAGCACCTACAAGAACACTGAAGCTTTCTTT.

CDR3 residues: CASSPGPEGQPQHF. The CDR3 region has the DNA TGCGCCAGCAGCCCGGGCCCGGAAGGCCAGCCCCAGCATTTT. The chain recombines TRBV5-1 with TRBJ1-5; D uncertain. Germline V CDR1 and CDR2: SGHRS, YFSETQ. The CDR3 totals 14 residues. V lost 4 bases and J lost 7, with 15 bases in between.

This clone occurred a few times. This chain joins TRBV2 and TRBJ1-5; no definite D call. The germline V gene has CDR1 SNHLY and CDR2 FYNNEI. The V end was cut by 6 bases, the J end by 3 bases, with 15 bases between. This CDR3 contains 15 residues. CDR3 bases: TGTGCCAGCAGAGCCGAAGGTGTCATCAATCAGCCCCAGCATTTT. Its translation is CASRAEGVINQPQHF.

The chain links TRBV29-1 to TRBJ2-1, with 7 bases matching TRBD2. CDR1 is SQVTM and CDR2 is ANQGSEA in the germline V gene. The junction had 17 bases not matched to a gene; V was cut back by 0 bases and J by 0 bases. The CDR3 runs to 20 residues. CDR3 residues: CSVEDWRTRKFPSSYNEQFF. CDR3 nucleotides: TGCAGCGTTGAAGATTGGAGGACTAGAAAGTTCCCGAGCTCCTACAATGAGCAGTTCTTC.

CDR3 amino acids: CASRPKGTDTQYF. The CDR3 DNA is TGTGCCAGCCGTCCGAAGGGCACAGATACGCAGTATTTT. The genes are TRBV28 and TRBJ2-3; D gene uncertain. Germline V CDR1 and CDR2: MDHEN, SYDVKM. This CDR3 comprises 13 residues. Deletions cut 8 bases from V and 1 base from J, with 10 bases between.

V is TRBV5-1 and J is TRBJ1-2; a weak D match, TRBD1 (5 bases). Germline values: CDR1 SGHRS, CDR2 YFSETQ. CDR3 length: 14 residues. V lost 0 bases to trimming and J lost 3 bases, with 9 bases between them. The CDR3 spells CASSLAGFDYGYTF. The DNA for the CDR3 is TGCGCCAGCAGCTTGGCAGGGTTTGACTATGGCTACACCTTC. The full variable domain, completed using reference TRBV5-1 and TRBJ1-2, is KAGVTQTPRYLIKTRGQQVTLSCSPISGHRSVSWYQQTPGQGLQFLFEYFSETQRNKGNFPGRFSGRQFSNSRSEMNVSTLELGDSALYLCASSLAGFDYGYTFGSGTRLTVV.

The gene calls are TRBV7-9 and TRBJ1-2; 8 nucleotides align to TRBD1. V trimming: 1 base; J trimming: 3 bases; junction bases outside the gene matches: 4. CDR3 length equals 15 residues. CDR1 SEHNR and CDR2 FQNEAQ come from the germline V gene (reference sequence). CDR3 in amino acids: CASSLGTGIDYGYTF. The CDR3 nucleotides are TGTGCCAGCAGCTTAGGGACAGGGATCGACTATGGCTACACCTTC.

The chain couples TRBV11-2 to TRBJ2-1; no reliable D call. Germline CDR1 and CDR2: SGHAT and FQNNGV. CDR3 length: 14 residues. Trimming removed 0 bases from V and 14 bases from J, with 17 bases in between. In DNA form, the CDR3 reads TGTGCCAGCAGCTTAGATCAGGTGTACTTCGAGGAGTTCTTC. Translation: CASSLDQVYFEEFF.

The rearrangement uses TRBV5-1 and TRBJ1-2; D unclear. Germline V gene sequence: CDR1 SGHRS, CDR2 YFSETQ. V was clipped by 0 bases and J by 2 bases, with 8 bases between them. The CDR3 loop spans 14 amino acids. The CDR3 loop reads CASSLGDGNYGYTF. CDR3 in DNA: TGCGCCAGCAGCTTGGGTGACGGGAACTATGGCTACACCTTC.

The V gene is TRBV7-8, the J gene TRBJ1-4; a weak D match, TRBD1 (5 bases). The CDR3 has 15 residues. The germline gives CDR1 SGHVS, CDR2 FQNEAQ. V lost 1 base to trimming and J lost 8 bases, with 14 bases between them. The DNA for the CDR3 is TGTGCCAGCAGCTTAGATGGGACTCCGAGGGAAAAACTGTTTTTT. Translation gives CASSLDGTPREKLFF.

The chain recombines TRBV5-1 with TRBJ2-1; 8 positions match TRBD2. From germline, CDR1 is SGHRS and CDR2 YFSETQ. This CDR3 spans 17 amino acids. With 5 bases clipped from V and 0 bases from J, the junction kept 10 bases outside the gene matches. The CDR3 here is CASRLTSGSSSYNEQFF. The DNA of the CDR3 is TGCGCCAGCAGGCTCACTAGCGGATCCAGCTCCTACAATGAGCAGTTCTTC.

J is TRBJ2-6 and V is TRBV5-1; no reliable D call. Trimming took 1 base from V and 1 from J, leaving 3 bases between them. Germline V gives CDR1 SGHRS, CDR2 YFSETQ. The CDR3 sequence is 14 residues long. CDR3 DNA sequence: TGCGCCAGCAGCTTGCGGTCTGGGGCCAACGTCCTGACTTTC. This translates into CASSLRSGANVLTF.

The chain carries TRBV5-1 and TRBJ2-3; D not resolved. The CDR3 spans 13 residues. Between the trimmed V and J ends, which lost 4 bases and 2 bases, there was a span of 8 bases. The germline gives CDR1 SGHRS, CDR2 YFSETQ. CDR3 residues: CASSTSPTDTQYF. For the CDR3, the DNA is TGCGCCAGCAGCACCTCTCCCACAGATACGCAGTATTTT.

The chain employs TRBV7-8 and TRBJ2-7; 10 nucleotides match TRBD1. V lost 4 bases to trimming and J lost 4 bases; unmatched junction nucleotides: 7. Germline V gene lookup returns CDR1 SGHVS and CDR2 FQNEAQ. The CDR3 contains 15 residues. The CDR3 loop is CASSSPGQGDYEQYF. The CDR3 DNA follows: TGTGCCAGCAGCTCGCCTGGACAGGGGGATTACGAGCAGTACTTC.

The chain recombines TRBV7-9 with TRBJ1-1; the D gene is possibly TRBD1 (5 bases). The CDR3 has 13 residues. Germline lookup yields CDR1 SEHNR and CDR2 FQNEAQ (reference sequence). V gave up 1 base and J gave up 11 bases, with 14 bases separating them. CDR3 protein: CASSLEGGDLAFF. CDR3 sequence (DNA): TGTGCCAGCAGCTTAGAGGGAGGGGATTTGGCTTTCTTT.